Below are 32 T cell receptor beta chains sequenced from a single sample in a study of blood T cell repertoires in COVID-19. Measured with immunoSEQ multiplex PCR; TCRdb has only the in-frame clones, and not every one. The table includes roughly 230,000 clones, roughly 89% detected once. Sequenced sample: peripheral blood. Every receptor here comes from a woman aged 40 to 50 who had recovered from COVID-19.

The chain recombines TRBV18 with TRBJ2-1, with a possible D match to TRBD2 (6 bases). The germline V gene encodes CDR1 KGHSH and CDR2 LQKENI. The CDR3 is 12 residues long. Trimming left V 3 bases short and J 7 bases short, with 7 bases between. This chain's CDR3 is CASSPRENEQFF. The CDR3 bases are TGTGCCAGCTCACCTCGGGAGAATGAGCAGTTCTTC.

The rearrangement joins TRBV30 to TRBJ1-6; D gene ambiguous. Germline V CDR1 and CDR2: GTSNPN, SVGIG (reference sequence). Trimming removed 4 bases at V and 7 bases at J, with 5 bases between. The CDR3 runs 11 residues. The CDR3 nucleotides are TGTGCCTGGACAGAAAATTCACCCCTCCACTTT. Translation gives CAWTENSPLHF. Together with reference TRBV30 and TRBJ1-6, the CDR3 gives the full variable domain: SQTIHQWPATLVQPVGSPLSLECTVEGTSNPNLYWYRQAAGRGLQLLFYSVGIGQISSEVPQNLSASRPQDRQFILSSKKLLLSDSGFYLCAWTENSPLHFGNGTRLTVT.

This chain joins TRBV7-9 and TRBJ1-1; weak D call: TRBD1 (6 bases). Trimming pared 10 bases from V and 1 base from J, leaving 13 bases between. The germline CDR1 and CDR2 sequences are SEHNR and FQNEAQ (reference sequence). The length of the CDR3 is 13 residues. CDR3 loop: CAIQRTANTEAFF. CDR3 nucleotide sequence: TGTGCCATCCAGCGGACAGCGAACACTGAAGCTTTCTTT.

The DNA for the CDR3 is TGCGCCAGCAGTCACCGTCTGCGGGGTGGGGAAAAACTGTTTTTT. Its translation: CASSHRLRGGEKLFF. This chain links TRBV23-1 with TRBJ1-4, with D hard to call. TRBV23-1 is designated an ORF whose function remains uncertain. CDR3 length: 15 residues. Trimming pared 3 bases from V and 8 bases from J, leaving 16 bases between.

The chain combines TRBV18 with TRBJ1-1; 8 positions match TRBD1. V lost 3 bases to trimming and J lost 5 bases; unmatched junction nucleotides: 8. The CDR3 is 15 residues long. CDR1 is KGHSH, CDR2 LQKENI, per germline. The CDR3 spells CASSPTTGGSTEAFF. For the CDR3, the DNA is TGTGCCAGCTCACCGACAACAGGGGGGAGTACTGAAGCTTTCTTT.

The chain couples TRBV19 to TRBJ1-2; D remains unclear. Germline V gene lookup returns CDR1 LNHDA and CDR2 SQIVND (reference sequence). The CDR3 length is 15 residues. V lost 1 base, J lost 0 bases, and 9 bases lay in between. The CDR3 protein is CASSIARGANYGYTF. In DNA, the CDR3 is TGTGCCAGTAGTATAGCGCGCGGGGCTAACTATGGCTACACCTTC.

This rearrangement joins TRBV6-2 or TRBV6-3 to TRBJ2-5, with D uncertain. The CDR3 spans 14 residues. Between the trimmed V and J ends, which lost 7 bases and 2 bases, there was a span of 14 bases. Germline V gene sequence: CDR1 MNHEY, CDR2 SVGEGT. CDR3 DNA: TGTGCCAGCACCCCCCTCTATGTGCAAGAGACCCAGTACTTC. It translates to CASTPLYVQETQYF.

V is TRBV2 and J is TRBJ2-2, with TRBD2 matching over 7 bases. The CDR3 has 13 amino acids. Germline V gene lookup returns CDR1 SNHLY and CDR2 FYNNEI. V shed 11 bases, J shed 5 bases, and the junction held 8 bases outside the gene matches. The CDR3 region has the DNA TGTGCCTGCCAGGTGGGGGGGACCGGGGAGCTGTTTTTT. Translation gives CACQVGGTGELFF.

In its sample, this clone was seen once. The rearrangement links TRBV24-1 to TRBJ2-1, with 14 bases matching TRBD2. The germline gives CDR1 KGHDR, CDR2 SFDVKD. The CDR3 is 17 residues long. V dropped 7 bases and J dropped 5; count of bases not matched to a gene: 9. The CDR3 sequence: CATRGTSGSFANNEQFF. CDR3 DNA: TGTGCCACCAGGGGGACTAGCGGGAGTTTCGCGAACAATGAGCAGTTCTTC.

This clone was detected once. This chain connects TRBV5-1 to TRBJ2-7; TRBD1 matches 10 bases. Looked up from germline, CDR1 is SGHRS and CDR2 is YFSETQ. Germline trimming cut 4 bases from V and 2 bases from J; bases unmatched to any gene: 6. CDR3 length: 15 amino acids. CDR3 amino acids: CASSTGTGAPYEQYF. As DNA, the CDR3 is TGCGCCAGCAGCACCGGGACAGGGGCCCCCTACGAGCAGTACTTC.

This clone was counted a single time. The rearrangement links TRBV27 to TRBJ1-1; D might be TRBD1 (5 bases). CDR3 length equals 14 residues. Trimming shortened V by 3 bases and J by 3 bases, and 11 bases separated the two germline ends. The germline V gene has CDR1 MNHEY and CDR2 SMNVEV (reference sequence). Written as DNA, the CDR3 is TGTGCCAGCAGTTTCGGGGGATTCGACACTGAAGCTTTCTTT. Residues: CASSFGGFDTEAFF.

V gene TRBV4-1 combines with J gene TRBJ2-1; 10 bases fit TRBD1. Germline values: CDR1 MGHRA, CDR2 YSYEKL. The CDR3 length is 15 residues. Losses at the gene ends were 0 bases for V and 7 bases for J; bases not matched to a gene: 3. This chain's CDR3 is CASSQDWDRGNEQFF. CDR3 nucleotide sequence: TGCGCCAGCAGCCAAGACTGGGACAGGGGTAATGAGCAGTTCTTC.

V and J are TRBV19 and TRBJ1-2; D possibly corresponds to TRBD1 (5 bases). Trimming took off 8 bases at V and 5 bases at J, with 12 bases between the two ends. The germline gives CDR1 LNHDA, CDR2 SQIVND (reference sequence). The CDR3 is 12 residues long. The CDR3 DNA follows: TGTGCCAGTGGAGATTCAGGGTATGGCTACACCTTC. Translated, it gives CASGDSGYGYTF.

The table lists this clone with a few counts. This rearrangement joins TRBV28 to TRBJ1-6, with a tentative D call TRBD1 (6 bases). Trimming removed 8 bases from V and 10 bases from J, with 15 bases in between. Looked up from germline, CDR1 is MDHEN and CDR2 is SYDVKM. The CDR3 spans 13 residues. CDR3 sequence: CASSPTGSSPLHF. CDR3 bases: TGTGCCAGCTCTCCTACAGGGAGCTCACCCCTCCACTTT.

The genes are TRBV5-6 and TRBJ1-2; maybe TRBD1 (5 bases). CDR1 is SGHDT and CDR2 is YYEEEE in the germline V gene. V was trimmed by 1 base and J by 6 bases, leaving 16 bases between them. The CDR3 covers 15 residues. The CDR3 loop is CASSLSQHQGDGYTF. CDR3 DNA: TGTGCCAGCAGCTTGAGTCAACACCAAGGGGATGGCTACACCTTC. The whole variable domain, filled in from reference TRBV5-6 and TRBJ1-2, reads DAGVTQSPTHLIKTRGQQVTLRCSPKSGHDTVSWYQQALGQGPQFIFQYYEEEERQRGNFPDRFSGHQFPNYSSELNVNALLLGDSALYLCASSLSQHQGDGYTFGSGTRLTVV.

The CDR3, as DNA: TGTGCCAGCAGCCAAGAGTCGGCGGGGGGTTACAATGAGCAGTTCTTC. This encodes CASSQESAGGYNEQFF. The genes are TRBV3-1 (or the pseudogene TRBV3-2) and TRBJ2-1; 8 bases align to TRBD2. The V and J ends lost 0 bases and 4 bases, in that order; junction bases with no gene match: 5. The CDR3 consists of 16 residues. The germline V gene encodes CDR1 LGHDT and CDR2 YNNKEL (reference sequence).

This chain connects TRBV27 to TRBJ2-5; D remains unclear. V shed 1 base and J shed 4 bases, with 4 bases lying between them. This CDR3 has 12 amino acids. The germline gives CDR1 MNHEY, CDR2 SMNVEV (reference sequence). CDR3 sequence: CASSLWRETQYF. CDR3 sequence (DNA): TGTGCCAGCAGTTTATGGAGAGAGACCCAGTACTTC.

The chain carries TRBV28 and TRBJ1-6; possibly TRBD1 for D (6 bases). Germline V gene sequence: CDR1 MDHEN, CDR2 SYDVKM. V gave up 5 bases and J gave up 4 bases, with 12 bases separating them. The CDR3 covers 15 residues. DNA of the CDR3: TGTGCCAGCAGTCCGTCCGGACAGTATAATTCACCCCTCCACTTT. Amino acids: CASSPSGQYNSPLHF.

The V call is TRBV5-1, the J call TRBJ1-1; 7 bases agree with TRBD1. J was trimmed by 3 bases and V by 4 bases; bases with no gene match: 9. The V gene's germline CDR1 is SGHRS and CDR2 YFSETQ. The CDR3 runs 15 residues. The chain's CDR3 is CASSISSGGDTEAFF. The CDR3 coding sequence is TGCGCCAGCAGCATTTCTTCAGGGGGAGACACTGAAGCTTTCTTT.

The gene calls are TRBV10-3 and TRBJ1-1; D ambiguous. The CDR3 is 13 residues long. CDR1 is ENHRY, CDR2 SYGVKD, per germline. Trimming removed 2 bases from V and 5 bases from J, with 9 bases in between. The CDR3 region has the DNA TGTGCCATCAGTGAGCCGGGGAGGACTGAAGCTTTCTTT. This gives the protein CAISEPGRTEAFF.

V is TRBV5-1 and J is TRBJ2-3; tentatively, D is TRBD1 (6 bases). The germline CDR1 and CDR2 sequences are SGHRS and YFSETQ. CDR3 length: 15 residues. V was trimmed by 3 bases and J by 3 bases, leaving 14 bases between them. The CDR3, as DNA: TGCGCCAGCAGCTACGAGGGACATGAGACAGATACGCAGTATTTT. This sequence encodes CASSYEGHETDTQYF.

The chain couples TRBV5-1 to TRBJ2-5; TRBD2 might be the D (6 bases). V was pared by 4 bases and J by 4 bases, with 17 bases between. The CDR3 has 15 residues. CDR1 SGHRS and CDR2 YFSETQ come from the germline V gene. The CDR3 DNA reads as TGCGCCAGCAGCGTGGGAGGAGCGATCGGAGAGACCCAGTACTTC. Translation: CASSVGGAIGETQYF.

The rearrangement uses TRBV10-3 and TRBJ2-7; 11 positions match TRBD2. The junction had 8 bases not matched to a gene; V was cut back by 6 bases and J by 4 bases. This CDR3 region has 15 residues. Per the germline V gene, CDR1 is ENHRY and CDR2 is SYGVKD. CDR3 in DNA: TGTGCCATCAGGCAAACTAGCGGGGGAACGTACGAGCAGTACTTC. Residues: CAIRQTSGGTYEQYF.

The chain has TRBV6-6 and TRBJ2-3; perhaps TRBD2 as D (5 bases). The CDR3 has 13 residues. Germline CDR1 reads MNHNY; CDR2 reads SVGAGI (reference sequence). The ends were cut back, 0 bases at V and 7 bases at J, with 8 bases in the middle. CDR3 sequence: CASSYSDSYTQYF. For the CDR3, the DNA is TGTGCCAGCAGTTACTCGGACTCCTATACGCAGTATTTT.

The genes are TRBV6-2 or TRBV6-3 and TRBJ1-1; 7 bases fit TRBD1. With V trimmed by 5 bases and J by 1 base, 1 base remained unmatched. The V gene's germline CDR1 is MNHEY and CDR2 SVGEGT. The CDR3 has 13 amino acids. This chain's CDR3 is CASSRDRNTEAFF. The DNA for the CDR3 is TGTGCCAGCAGTCGGGACAGGAACACTGAAGCTTTCTTT.

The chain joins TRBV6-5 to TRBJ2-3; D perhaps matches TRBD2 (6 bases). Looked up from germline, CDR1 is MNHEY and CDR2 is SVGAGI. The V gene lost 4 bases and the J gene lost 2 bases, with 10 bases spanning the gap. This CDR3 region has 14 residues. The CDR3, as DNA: TGTGCCAGCAGTTTGACGGGACTCACAGATACGCAGTATTTT. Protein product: CASSLTGLTDTQYF.

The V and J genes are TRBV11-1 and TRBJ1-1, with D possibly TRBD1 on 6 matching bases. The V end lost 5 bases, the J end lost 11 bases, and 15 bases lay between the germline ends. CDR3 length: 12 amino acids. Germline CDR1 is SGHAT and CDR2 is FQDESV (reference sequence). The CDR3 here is CASSPTGRGAFF. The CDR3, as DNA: TGTGCCAGCAGCCCTACAGGGAGAGGGGCTTTCTTT.

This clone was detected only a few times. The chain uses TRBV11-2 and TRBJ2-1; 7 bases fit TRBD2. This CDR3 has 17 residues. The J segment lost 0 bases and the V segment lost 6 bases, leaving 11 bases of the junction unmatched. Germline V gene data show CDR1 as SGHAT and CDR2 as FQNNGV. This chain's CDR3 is CASRARAGRNSYNEQFF. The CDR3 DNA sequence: TGTGCCAGCAGAGCTCGAGCGGGAAGGAACTCCTACAATGAGCAGTTCTTC.

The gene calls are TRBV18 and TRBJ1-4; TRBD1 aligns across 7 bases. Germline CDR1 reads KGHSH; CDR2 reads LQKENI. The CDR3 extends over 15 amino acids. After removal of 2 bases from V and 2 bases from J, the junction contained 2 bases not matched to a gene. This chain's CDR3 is CASSPATGTNEKLFF. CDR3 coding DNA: TGTGCCAGCTCACCAGCGACAGGGACTAATGAAAAACTGTTTTTT.

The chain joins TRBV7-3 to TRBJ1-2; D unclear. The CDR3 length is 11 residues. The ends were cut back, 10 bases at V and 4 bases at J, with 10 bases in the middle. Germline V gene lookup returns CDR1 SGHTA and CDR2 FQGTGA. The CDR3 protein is CANKEGYGYTF. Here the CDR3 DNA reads TGTGCCAACAAAGAGGGCTATGGCTACACCTTC.

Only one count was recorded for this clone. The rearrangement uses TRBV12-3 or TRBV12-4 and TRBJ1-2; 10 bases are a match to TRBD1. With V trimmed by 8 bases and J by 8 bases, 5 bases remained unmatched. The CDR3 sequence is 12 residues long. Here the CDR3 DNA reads TGTGCCAGCCTCGGACAGGGGGAAGGCTACACCTTC. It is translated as CASLGQGEGYTF.

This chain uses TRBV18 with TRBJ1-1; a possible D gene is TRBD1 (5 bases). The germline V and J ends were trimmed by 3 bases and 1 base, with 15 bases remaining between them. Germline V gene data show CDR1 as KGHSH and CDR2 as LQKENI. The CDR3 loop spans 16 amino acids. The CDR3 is CASSPLPGFGNTEAFF. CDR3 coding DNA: TGTGCCAGCTCACCGTTGCCAGGGTTTGGGAACACTGAAGCTTTCTTT.